The present T cell receptor (beta chain) was sequenced within a study of blood T cell repertoires in COVID-19 (dated by TCRdb to the early 2020s). Some background on the complete study: Collaborator samples came from the United States, Italy and Spain and covered acute and convalescent phases of COVID-19. The dataset comprised deeply sampled blood TCRbeta repertoires from subjects exposed to, actively infected with, or recovered from COVID-19. The repertoires were made available in a free public database intended to serve as a resource for research on the immune response to SARS-CoV-2. The material from the prospective study consisted of cDNA or gDNA derived from T cells, B-cell-depleted T cells, or PBMCs. Samples came from the ongoing ImmuneRACE study (first 160 participants) plus 1,254 subjects from 6 global collaborators. HLA class I and class II types, where available, came from metadata supplied by the sample provider rather than from assay-based typing. A de-identified subject ID, COVID-19 status, age in years and sex were almost always included in the sample metadata.

The collaborating institutions used their own protocols to collect whole blood in K2EDTA tubes. For TCRbeta analysis, collaborators shipped samples in one of three forms: frozen whole blood, isolated PBMCs, or DNA extracted from either of those sample types. TCRbeta CDR3 regions were amplified from genomic DNA by means of the immunoSEQ Assay, a bias-controlled multiplex PCR. The study's processing was this. The number of nucleated cells in each sample was estimated by amplification of reference gene primers within the assay. To quantify the absolute abundance of each unique TCRbeta CDR3 rearrangement, sequence reads were collapsed and filtered. Productive Simpson clonality was computed per sample as the square root of Simpson's diversity index over productive rearrangements. TCRdb took this table from immuneACCESS and kept in-frame rearrangements with V and J called. Such tables lack part of the clones; where checked against another copy, unresolved V genes explain under half of the gap, and the rest is unexplained. V and J calls and clone size follow that table, whereas D and trimming were derived from the DNA. This sample gives 90,000 to 100,000 clones in total; 75% to 85% of them show up just once. Of the sample, roughly 25% is held by the ten largest clones.

Spanning cysteine to phenylalanine, the CDR3 consists of 14 amino acids. The sequence is cut down to CDR3 DNA, 42 bases in frame from base 1. The junction carries 14 bases between V and J, which are trimmed by 3 bases and 3 bases respectively. CDR1 DFQATT and CDR2 SNEGSKA were looked up in the germline V gene (reference sequence). Overall results and qualifications from the work: The quantity of clinical and demographic metadata differed by source and by participant and was supplied without curation.

As regards this clone: Its specific antigen is unknown. The record has no base qualities; no much larger clone is one base away.

This TCR was recovered from a man aged 60 to 69 with acute or convalescent COVID-19. The rearranged chain carries TRBV20-1 and TRBJ1-1; tentative D gene TRBD1, with 6 bases matching. Sequenced material: peripheral blood. The nucleotide sequence is given as TGCAGTGCTAGTCGTACAGGGCAGGACACTGAAGCTTTCTTT. It translates to CSASRTGQDTEAFF.